Following are 12 T cell receptor beta chains from one sample sequenced in a study of cytomegalovirus exposure and HLA in healthy donors. PCR employed 60 Vbeta and 13 Jbeta primers. The data were produced by immunoSEQ multiplex PCR, yet TCRdb's version contains in-frame clones alone and is incomplete. The data hold around 100,000 clones, with about 69% observed a single time. Sequenced: PBMCs. Receptor source: a human donor in good health.

This clone was seen only a few times. The chain is built from TRBV6-6 and TRBJ1-2; 9 bases agree with TRBD1. Trimming took 2 bases from V and 8 from J; bases not matched to a gene: 6. This CDR3 has 14 amino acids. In germline, CDR1 is MNHNY, CDR2 SVGAGI (reference sequence). CDR3 DNA: TGTGCCAGCAGTTACCTGGACAGGGGTCAAGGCTACACCTTC. It encodes CASSYLDRGQGYTF.

V usage is TRBV27 and J usage is TRBJ2-3, with a possible D match to TRBD1 (6 bases). The V gene's germline CDR1 is MNHEY and CDR2 SMNVEV (reference sequence). V was trimmed by 6 bases and J by 2 bases, leaving 9 bases between them. The CDR3 has 13 residues. CDR3: CASSPGDTDTQYF. The DNA for the CDR3 is TGTGCCAGCAGCCCAGGGGACACAGATACGCAGTATTTT.

The chain employs TRBV5-1 and TRBJ2-1; D not certain. This CDR3 contains 15 residues. Between the trimmed V and J ends, which lost 1 base and 0 bases, there was a span of 8 bases. Germline loops: CDR1 SGHRS, CDR2 YFSETQ. The CDR3 DNA reads TGCGCCAGCAGCTTGAAACTGAGCTCCTACAATGAGCAGTTCTTC. This codes for CASSLKLSSYNEQFF.

The chain carries TRBV9 and TRBJ2-2, with 11 bases lining up with TRBD2. The V and J ends lost 2 bases and 5 bases, in that order; junction bases with no gene match: 5. The CDR3 is 16 residues long. CDR1 and CDR2 from the germline V gene are SGDLS and YYNGEE. CDR3 bases: TGTGCCAGCAGCGTCACTAGCGGGAGAGGTACCGGGGAGCTGTTTTTT. Amino acid sequence: CASSVTSGRGTGELFF. Together with reference TRBV9 and TRBJ2-2, the CDR3 gives the full variable domain: DSGVTQTPKHLITATGQRVTLRCSPRSGDLSVYWYQQSLDQGLQFLIQYYNGEERAKGNILERFSAQQFPDLHSELNLSSLELGDSALYFCASSVTSGRGTGELFFGEGSRLTVL.

The gene calls are TRBV4-2 and TRBJ1-1, with D possibly matching TRBD1 (5 bases). Between the trimmed V and J ends, which lost 4 bases and 4 bases, there was a span of 16 bases. Germline-derived CDR1 and CDR2 are LGHNA and YNFKEQ. The CDR3 has 15 amino acids. CDR3 nucleotides: TGTGCCAGCAGCCCCCCACTTGGGAGGGGCACTGAAGCTTTCTTT. The encoded protein is CASSPPLGRGTEAFF.

V is TRBV18 and J is TRBJ2-6; 11 nucleotides match TRBD2. CDR3 size: 17 residues. J lost 1 base, V lost 6 bases, and 5 bases had no gene match. CDR1 KGHSH and CDR2 LQKENI come from the germline V gene. For the CDR3, the DNA is TGTGCCAGCTCTAAACTAGCGGGAGAATCTGGGGCCAACGTCCTGACTTTC. It encodes CASSKLAGESGANVLTF.

The chain uses TRBV5-1 and TRBJ2-3; the D gene is possibly TRBD1 (5 bases). Trimming stripped 5 bases from V and 1 base from J, with 11 bases between. The CDR3 has 14 amino acids. Germline V gene lookup returns CDR1 SGHRS and CDR2 YFSETQ. CDR3 sequence: CASRWGIGTDTQYF. The CDR3 nucleotides read TGCGCCAGCAGATGGGGCATTGGCACAGATACGCAGTATTTT.

The chain couples TRBV13 to TRBJ2-3, with 11 bases identical to TRBD2. The germline gives CDR1 PRHDT, CDR2 FYEKMQ (reference sequence). CDR3 length equals 15 residues. Trimming at V came to 5 bases and at J to 6 bases, leaving 7 bases not matched to a gene. CDR3: CASSHEGLAADTQYF. The DNA for the CDR3 is TGTGCCAGCAGCCACGAGGGACTAGCGGCCGATACGCAGTATTTT.

This clone was recorded a few times. V and J are TRBV6-1 and TRBJ1-5, with 8 bases identical to TRBD1. Germline V lookup: CDR1 MNHNS, CDR2 SASEGT. The CDR3 runs to 16 residues. The V gene end was trimmed by 4 bases and the J gene end by 4 bases; junction bases not matched to a gene: 9. The CDR3 DNA follows: TGTGCCAGCAGTGCTCCCCAGACAGGGGCAAATCAGCCCCAGCATTTT. The encoded protein is CASSAPQTGANQPQHF.

The rearrangement joins TRBV18 to TRBJ2-7, with 7 bases that match TRBD1. This CDR3 is built from 14 residues. Germline assignment: CDR1 KGHSH and CDR2 LQKENI. J lost 4 bases, V lost 3 bases, and 6 bases had no gene match. In nucleotides, the CDR3 is TGTGCCAGCTCACCTCCGGGACAGCTATACGAGCAGTACTTC. This gives the protein CASSPPGQLYEQYF.

The chain recombines TRBV28 with TRBJ1-5, with D tentatively TRBD1 (6 bases). Germline lookup yields CDR1 MDHEN and CDR2 SYDVKM. The length of the CDR3 is 13 residues. V lost 6 bases and J 3 bases, leaving 9 bases between the germline ends. The CDR3 coding sequence is TGTGCCAGCAGACGGACAGTCAATCAGCCCCAGCATTTT. The encoded protein is CASRRTVNQPQHF.

This clone was observed a handful of times. The chain employs TRBV5-5 and TRBJ2-5, with 11 bases lining up with TRBD1. CDR1 and CDR2 (germline): SGHKS, YYEKEE (reference sequence). The CDR3 totals 16 residues. V dropped 3 bases and J dropped 8; count of bases not matched to a gene: 12. The CDR3 sequence: CASSWSRDRGIVTQYF. DNA for the CDR3: TGTGCCAGCAGCTGGAGCCGGGACAGGGGGATAGTAACCCAGTACTTC.